This T cell receptor beta chain is drawn from a study of cytomegalovirus exposure and HLA in healthy donors. Produced via immunoSEQ multiplex PCR; TCRdb's table is partial and in-frame only. The data hold about 120,000 clones, with roughly 89% observed a single time. V was clipped by 3 bases and J by 5 bases, with 11 bases between them. The CDR3 contains 14 residues. The germline V gene encodes CDR1 MNHNS and CDR2 SASEGT. V usage is TRBV6-1 and J usage is TRBJ1-5; D is perhaps TRBD1 (6 bases). Material: PBMCs. The receptor was isolated from a young woman in good health and CMV-seronegative. The CDR3 DNA reads as TGTGCCAGCAGTGATCGGGCAGGGGATCAGCCCCAGCATTTT. The encoded protein is CASSDRAGDQPQHF.